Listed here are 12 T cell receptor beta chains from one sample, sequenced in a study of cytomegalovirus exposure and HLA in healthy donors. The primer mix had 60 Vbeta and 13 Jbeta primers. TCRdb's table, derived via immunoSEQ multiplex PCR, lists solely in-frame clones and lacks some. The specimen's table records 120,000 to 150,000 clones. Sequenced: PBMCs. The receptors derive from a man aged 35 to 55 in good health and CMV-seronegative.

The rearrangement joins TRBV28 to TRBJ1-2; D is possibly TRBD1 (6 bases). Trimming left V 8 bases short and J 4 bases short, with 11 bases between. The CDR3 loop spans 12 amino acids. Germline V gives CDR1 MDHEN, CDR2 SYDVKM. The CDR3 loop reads CASLTGSYGYTF. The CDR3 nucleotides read TGTGCCAGCCTAACAGGGAGCTATGGCTACACCTTC.

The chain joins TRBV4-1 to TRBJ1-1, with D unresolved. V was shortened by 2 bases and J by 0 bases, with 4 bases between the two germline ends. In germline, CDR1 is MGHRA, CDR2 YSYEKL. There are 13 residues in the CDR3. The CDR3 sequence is CASSQIMNTEAFF. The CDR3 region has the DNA TGCGCCAGCAGCCAAATAATGAACACTGAAGCTTTCTTT.

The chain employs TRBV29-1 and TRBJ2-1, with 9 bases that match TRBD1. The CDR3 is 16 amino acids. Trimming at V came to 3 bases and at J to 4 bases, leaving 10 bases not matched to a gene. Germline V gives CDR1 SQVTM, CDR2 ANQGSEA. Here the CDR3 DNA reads TGCAGCGTTGATAGGTGGGGACAGGGATTTTACAATGAGCAGTTCTTC. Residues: CSVDRWGQGFYNEQFF.

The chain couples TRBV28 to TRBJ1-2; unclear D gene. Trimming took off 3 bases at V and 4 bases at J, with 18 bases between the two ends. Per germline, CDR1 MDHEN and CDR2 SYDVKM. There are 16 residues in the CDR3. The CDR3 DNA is TGTGCCAGCAGTTTGCAGGCTGGGCAGGCGATCTATGGCTACACCTTC. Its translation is CASSLQAGQAIYGYTF.

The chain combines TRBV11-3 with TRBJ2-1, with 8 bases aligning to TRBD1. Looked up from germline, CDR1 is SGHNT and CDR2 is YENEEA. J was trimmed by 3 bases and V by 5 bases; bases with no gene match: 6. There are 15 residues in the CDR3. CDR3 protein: CASSPDRGFYNEQFF. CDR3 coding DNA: TGTGCCAGCAGCCCCGACAGGGGATTCTACAATGAGCAGTTCTTC.

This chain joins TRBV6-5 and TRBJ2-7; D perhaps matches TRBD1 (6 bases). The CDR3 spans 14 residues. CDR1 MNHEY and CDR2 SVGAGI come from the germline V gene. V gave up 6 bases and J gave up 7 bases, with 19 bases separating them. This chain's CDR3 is CASRKGLGAGEQYF. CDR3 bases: TGTGCCAGCAGGAAGGGGCTGGGGGCAGGGGAGCAGTACTTC.

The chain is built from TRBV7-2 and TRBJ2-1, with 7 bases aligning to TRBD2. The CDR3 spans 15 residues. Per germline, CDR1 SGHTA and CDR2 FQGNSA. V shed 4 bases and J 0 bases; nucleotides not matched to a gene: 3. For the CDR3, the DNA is TGTGCCAGCAGCTCGAGCGGGGTCTCCTACAATGAGCAGTTCTTC. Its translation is CASSSSGVSYNEQFF.

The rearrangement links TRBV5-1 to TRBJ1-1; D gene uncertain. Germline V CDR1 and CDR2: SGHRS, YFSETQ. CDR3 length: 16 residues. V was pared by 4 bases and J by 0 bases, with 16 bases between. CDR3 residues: CASSPRGGRVNTEAFF. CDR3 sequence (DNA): TGCGCCAGCAGCCCCCGGGGAGGGCGGGTGAACACTGAAGCTTTCTTT.

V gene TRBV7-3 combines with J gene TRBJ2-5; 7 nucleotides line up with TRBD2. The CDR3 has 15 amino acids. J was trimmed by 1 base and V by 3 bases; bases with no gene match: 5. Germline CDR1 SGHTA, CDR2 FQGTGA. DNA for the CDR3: TGTGCCAGCAGCTTGAGCGGGGCTTTCCAAGAGACCCAGTACTTC. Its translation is CASSLSGAFQETQYF.

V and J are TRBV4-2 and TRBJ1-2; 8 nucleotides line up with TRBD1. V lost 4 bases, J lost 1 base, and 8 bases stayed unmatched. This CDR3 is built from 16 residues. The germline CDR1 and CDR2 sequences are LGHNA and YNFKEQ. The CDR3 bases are TGTGCCAGCAGCCGGGTCGCAGGGGGCGATAACTATGGCTACACCTTC. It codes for CASSRVAGGDNYGYTF.

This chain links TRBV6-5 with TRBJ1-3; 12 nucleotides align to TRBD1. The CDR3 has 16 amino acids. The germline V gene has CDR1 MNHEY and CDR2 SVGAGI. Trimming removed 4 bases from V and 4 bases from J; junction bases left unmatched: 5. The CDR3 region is CASSSGQGAGGNTIYF. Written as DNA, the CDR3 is TGTGCCAGCAGTTCGGGACAGGGGGCAGGAGGAAACACCATATATTTT.

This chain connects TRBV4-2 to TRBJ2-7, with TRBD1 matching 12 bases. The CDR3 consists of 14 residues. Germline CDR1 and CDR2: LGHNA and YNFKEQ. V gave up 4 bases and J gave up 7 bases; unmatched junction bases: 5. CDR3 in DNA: TGTGCCAGCAGCCCGGGACAGGGGGCGGAGGAGCAGTACTTC. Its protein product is CASSPGQGAEEQYF.